Listed here is a single T cell receptor (beta chain). The antigen is unknown. This sample is part of a study of cytomegalovirus exposure and HLA in healthy donors. Assay used: immunoSEQ multiplex PCR; TCRdb lists only in-frame clones, some missing. The repertoire holds about 130,000 clones, with 88% as singletons. Study observations and caveats: Clusters of TCRs from the first cohort tended to co-occur in the roughly 120 validation repertoires (as a later analysis found).

The CDR3 spans 13 residues. The V and J ends lost 2 bases and 1 base respectively, with 5 bases between them. Germline V lookup: CDR1 SGHTA, CDR2 FQGTGA. The specimen sequenced was PBMCs. The J gene is TRBJ1-1, the V gene TRBV7-3; no definite D call. The TCR comes from a man aged 30 to 39 in good health and CMV-seronegative. CDR3 region: CASSLEPNTEAFF. In DNA, the CDR3 is TGTGCCAGCAGCTTAGAGCCGAACACTGAAGCTTTCTTT.